This TCR beta chain was sequenced in a study of cytomegalovirus exposure and HLA in healthy donors. A remark on this clone: Its antigen remains unknown.

Study-wide results and limits: Earlier findings revealed that most TCR beta V segments proved productive either about 87% or about 30% of the time. The HLA-A and HLA-B alleles of most subjects were reportedly predicted accurately from TCR beta sequences. There were reportedly fewer N-insertions in an Asian-associated ancestry cluster than the roughly 700-donor mean, in a later analysis.

Use of 60 Vbeta and 13 Jbeta primers characterized the PCR. Profiled with immunoSEQ multiplex PCR; TCRdb holds only in-frame clones, not every one. In the table there are around 86,000 clones, more than 60% of which are singletons. From germline, CDR1 is LGHNA and CDR2 YSLEER. Trimming pared 0 bases from V and 3 bases from J, leaving 11 bases between. This CDR3 has 15 residues. The sequenced sample was PBMCs. The chain is built from TRBV4-3 and TRBJ1-2; possibly TRBD1 for D (6 bases). This receptor was obtained from a man aged 50 or older in good health and CMV-seropositive. In nucleotides, the CDR3 is TGCGCCAGCAGCCAAGAGGCGCCAGGGGACTATGGCTACACCTTC. This codes for CASSQEAPGDYGYTF.